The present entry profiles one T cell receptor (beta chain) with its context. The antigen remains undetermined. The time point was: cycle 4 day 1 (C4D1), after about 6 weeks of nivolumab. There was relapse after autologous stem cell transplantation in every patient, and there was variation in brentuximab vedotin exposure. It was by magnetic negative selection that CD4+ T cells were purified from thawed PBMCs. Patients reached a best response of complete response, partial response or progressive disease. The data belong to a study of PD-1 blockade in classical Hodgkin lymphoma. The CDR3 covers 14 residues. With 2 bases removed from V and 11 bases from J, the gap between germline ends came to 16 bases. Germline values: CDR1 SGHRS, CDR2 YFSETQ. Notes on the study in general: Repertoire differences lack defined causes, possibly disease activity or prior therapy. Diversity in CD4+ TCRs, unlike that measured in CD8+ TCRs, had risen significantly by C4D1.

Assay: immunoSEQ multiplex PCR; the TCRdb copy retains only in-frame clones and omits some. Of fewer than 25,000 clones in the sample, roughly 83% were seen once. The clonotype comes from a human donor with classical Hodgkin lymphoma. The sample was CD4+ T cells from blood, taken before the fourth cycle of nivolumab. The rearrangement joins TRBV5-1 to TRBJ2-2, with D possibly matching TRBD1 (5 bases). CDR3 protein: CASSFSGRASELFF. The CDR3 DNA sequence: TGCGCCAGCAGCTTCTCGGGCAGGGCCAGTGAGCTGTTTTTT.